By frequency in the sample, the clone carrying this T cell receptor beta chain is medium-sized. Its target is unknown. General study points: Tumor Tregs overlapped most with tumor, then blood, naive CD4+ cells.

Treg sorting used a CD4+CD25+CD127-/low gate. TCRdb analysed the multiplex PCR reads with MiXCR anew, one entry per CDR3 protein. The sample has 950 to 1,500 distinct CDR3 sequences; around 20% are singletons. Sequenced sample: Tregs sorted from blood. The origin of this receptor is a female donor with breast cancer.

Written as DNA, the CDR3 is TGTGCCAGCAGTTTTAGGCAAACCTATGGCTACACCTTC. The encoded protein is CASSFRQTYGYTF. The chain joins TRBV12-3 or TRBV12-4 to TRBJ1-2; unclear D gene. V gave up 3 bases and J gave up 4 bases, with 9 bases separating them. This CDR3 has 13 residues.